This is a list of T cell receptor beta chains from one sample in a study of ipilimumab plus nivolumab after autologous stem cell transplantation. TCRdb keeps only in-frame clones here, not all; method: immunoSEQ multiplex PCR. The repertoire consists of under 6,000 clones, with around three quarters occurring once and the leading ten covering roughly 17%. The source was PBMCs, collected in a trial of ipilimumab plus nivolumab as post-transplant consolidation. Receptor source: a male donor with multiple myeloma. Both conserved end residues are part of each CDR3. The order of the fields is CDR3 protein, CDR3 DNA, CDR3 length, D gene, V gene, clone size, J gene. D genes are given only for firm matches. Clone size is shown for a subset of rows, as once, few, many or a class of expanded clone.

CDR3aa: CASTPSTMNTEAFF; CDR3nt: TGTGCCAGCACCCCCTCAACTATGAACACTGAAGCTTTCTTT; len: 14; d_gene: -; v_gene: TRBV9; abundance: -; j_gene: TRBJ1-1
CDR3aa: CASSQEGFLAGTDTQYF; CDR3nt: TGTGCCAGCAGCCAAGAAGGCTTCCTAGCGGGCACAGATACGCAGTATTTT; len: 17; d_gene: TRBD2; v_gene: TRBV4-2; abundance: -; j_gene: TRBJ2-3
CDR3aa: CASSEGQFYEQYF; CDR3nt: TGTGCCAGCAGTGAGGGACAGTTCTACGAGCAGTACTTC; len: 13; d_gene: TRBD1; v_gene: TRBV6-5; abundance: -; j_gene: TRBJ2-7
CDR3aa: CASSYSDISSGNTIYF; CDR3nt: TGTGCCAGCAGTTACTCCGACATCTCCTCTGGAAACACCATATATTTT; len: 16; d_gene: -; v_gene: TRBV6-5; abundance: -; j_gene: TRBJ1-3
CDR3aa: CASSPPDRKYEQYF; CDR3nt: TGTGCCAGCAGCCCCCCGGACAGGAAATACGAGCAGTACTTC; len: 14; d_gene: TRBD1; v_gene: TRBV7-6; abundance: -; j_gene: TRBJ2-7
CDR3aa: CASSLISGGYEQYF; CDR3nt: TGTGCCAGCAGCTTGATCTCGGGCGGCTACGAGCAGTACTTC; len: 14; d_gene: -; v_gene: TRBV9; abundance: -; j_gene: TRBJ2-7
CDR3aa: CASTYRGWRTEAFF; CDR3nt: TGTGCCAGCACCTACAGGGGATGGAGGACTGAAGCTTTCTTT; len: 14; d_gene: TRBD1; v_gene: TRBV6-1; abundance: -; j_gene: TRBJ1-1
CDR3aa: CASSLEGVRRSYEQYF; CDR3nt: TGTGCCAGCAGCTTGGAAGGGGTTCGTCGGTCCTACGAGCAGTACTTC; len: 16; d_gene: -; v_gene: TRBV5-4; abundance: -; j_gene: TRBJ2-7
CDR3aa: CASSEGTVAYEQYF; CDR3nt: TGTGCCAGCAGTGAGGGGACAGTCGCCTACGAGCAGTACTTC; len: 14; d_gene: TRBD1; v_gene: TRBV27; abundance: -; j_gene: TRBJ2-7
CDR3aa: CASSKGGGQGGETQYF; CDR3nt: TGTGCCAGCAGCAAAGGGGGGGGACAGGGAGGAGAGACCCAGTACTTC; len: 16; d_gene: -; v_gene: TRBV21-1; abundance: -; j_gene: TRBJ2-5
CDR3aa: CASSLYDRPQDQETQYF; CDR3nt: TGTGCCAGCAGCTTGTATGATCGCCCCCAAGACCAAGAGACCCAGTACTTC; len: 17; d_gene: -; v_gene: TRBV5-6; abundance: -; j_gene: TRBJ2-5
CDR3aa: CAWTAGQGAGGYTF; CDR3nt: TGTGCCTGGACCGCGGGACAGGGGGCCGGGGGCTACACCTTC; len: 14; d_gene: TRBD1; v_gene: TRBV30; abundance: few; j_gene: TRBJ1-2
CDR3aa: CASSLGGPEAFF; CDR3nt: TGTGCCAGCAGCTTGGGGGGTCCTGAAGCTTTCTTT; len: 12; d_gene: -; v_gene: TRBV7-3; abundance: -; j_gene: TRBJ1-1
CDR3aa: CASSPGPQETQYF; CDR3nt: TGTGCCAGCTCACCCGGGCCCCAAGAGACCCAGTACTTC; len: 13; d_gene: -; v_gene: TRBV18; abundance: -; j_gene: TRBJ2-5
CDR3aa: CASSLGGSTDTQYF; CDR3nt: TGCGCCAGCAGCCTGGGGGGGAGCACAGATACGCAGTATTTT; len: 14; d_gene: TRBD2; v_gene: TRBV5-1; abundance: few; j_gene: TRBJ2-3
CDR3aa: CASSAGGGYTF; CDR3nt: TGTGCCAGCAGCGCAGGGGGTGGCTACACCTTC; len: 11; d_gene: TRBD1; v_gene: TRBV11-1; abundance: -; j_gene: TRBJ1-2
CDR3aa: CASSLEGGPNTEAFF; CDR3nt: TGTGCCAGCAGCTTGGAAGGGGGACCGAACACTGAAGCTTTCTTT; len: 15; d_gene: -; v_gene: TRBV5-5; abundance: few; j_gene: TRBJ1-1
CDR3aa: CASSRLLAGSTDTQYF; CDR3nt: TGCGCCAGCAGTCGTTTATTGGCGGGTAGCACAGATACGCAGTATTTT; len: 16; d_gene: -; v_gene: TRBV5-1; abundance: -; j_gene: TRBJ2-3
CDR3aa: CAWSVGYQAFF; CDR3nt: TGTGCCTGGAGTGTGGGATATCAAGCTTTCTTT; len: 11; d_gene: -; v_gene: TRBV30; abundance: -; j_gene: TRBJ1-1
CDR3aa: CASSLEGVRRSYEQYF; CDR3nt: TGTGCCAGCAGCTTGGAGGGGGTCAGGAGGTCCTACGAGCAGTACTTC; len: 16; d_gene: -; v_gene: TRBV5-6; abundance: once; j_gene: TRBJ2-7
CDR3aa: CASSPTLAVLTTDTQYF; CDR3nt: TGTGCCAGCAGTCCGACCTTAGCGGTCCTAACCACAGATACGCAGTATTTT; len: 17; d_gene: -; v_gene: TRBV7-8; abundance: -; j_gene: TRBJ2-3
CDR3aa: CASRRWSGQGAGEQFF; CDR3nt: TGTGCCAGCCGGAGGTGGTCGGGACAGGGGGCAGGTGAGCAGTTCTTC; len: 16; d_gene: TRBD1; v_gene: TRBV6-4; abundance: -; j_gene: TRBJ2-1
CDR3aa: CASSEDNQPQHF; CDR3nt: TGTGCCAGCAGTGAAGACAATCAGCCCCAGCATTTT; len: 12; d_gene: -; v_gene: TRBV2; abundance: -; j_gene: TRBJ1-5
CDR3aa: CASSLLAGGPSGTDTQYF; CDR3nt: TGTGCCAGCAGCTTACTAGCGGGGGGCCCCAGCGGCACAGATACGCAGTATTTT; len: 18; d_gene: TRBD2; v_gene: TRBV7-9; abundance: few; j_gene: TRBJ2-3
CDR3aa: CASSVEVTGGYDTQYF; CDR3nt: TGTGCCAGCAGCGTAGAAGTTACAGGGGGATACGATACGCAGTATTTT; len: 16; d_gene: TRBD1; v_gene: TRBV9; abundance: once; j_gene: TRBJ2-3
CDR3aa: CASSPAGVGDTGELFF; CDR3nt: TGTGCCAGCAGCCCTGCAGGGGTAGGGGACACCGGGGAGCTGTTTTTT; len: 16; d_gene: -; v_gene: TRBV5-5; abundance: -; j_gene: TRBJ2-2
CDR3aa: CASSYSLGDYQPQHF; CDR3nt: TGTGCCAGCAGTTACTCATTAGGGGACTATCAGCCCCAGCATTTT; len: 15; d_gene: -; v_gene: TRBV6-5; abundance: -; j_gene: TRBJ1-5
CDR3aa: CASSFGRWQGVYEQYF; CDR3nt: TGTGCCAGCAGTTTTGGGCGCTGGCAGGGAGTCTACGAGCAGTACTTC; len: 16; d_gene: -; v_gene: TRBV6-5; abundance: -; j_gene: TRBJ2-7
CDR3aa: CASSTGGSGGSYEQYF; CDR3nt: TGTGCCAGCAGCACCGGGGGTAGCGGGGGGTCCTACGAGCAGTACTTC; len: 16; d_gene: TRBD2; v_gene: TRBV13; abundance: -; j_gene: TRBJ2-7
CDR3aa: CASSLWVASNEQFF; CDR3nt: TGTGCCAGCAGTTTATGGGTTGCCTCCAATGAGCAGTTCTTC; len: 14; d_gene: -; v_gene: TRBV27; abundance: once; j_gene: TRBJ2-1
CDR3aa: CASSSRTSIGETQYF; CDR3nt: TGTGCCAGCAGCTCACGGACTAGCATCGGAGAGACCCAGTACTTC; len: 15; d_gene: TRBD2; v_gene: TRBV7-3; abundance: -; j_gene: TRBJ2-5
CDR3aa: CASSIPPEGYTGELFF; CDR3nt: TGTGCCAGCAGCATTCCCCCTGAAGGATACACCGGGGAGCTGTTTTTT; len: 16; d_gene: -; v_gene: TRBV7-9; abundance: -; j_gene: TRBJ2-2
CDR3aa: CASSNLQGTGFF; CDR3nt: TGTGCCAGCAGCAACTTACAGGGTACGGGATTCTTC; len: 12; d_gene: -; v_gene: TRBV5-4; abundance: -; j_gene: TRBJ2-1
CDR3aa: CASSWNKSRKTYGYTF; CDR3nt: TGCGCCAGCAGTTGGAATAAATCGCGAAAGACCTATGGCTACACCTTC; len: 16; d_gene: -; v_gene: TRBV10-1; abundance: once; j_gene: TRBJ1-2
CDR3aa: CASSKTGGTEAFF; CDR3nt: TGTGCCAGCAGTAAAACAGGGGGGACTGAAGCTTTCTTT; len: 13; d_gene: TRBD1; v_gene: TRBV6-5; abundance: once; j_gene: TRBJ1-1
CDR3aa: CASSVRHYNEQFF; CDR3nt: TGTGCCAGCAGCGTACGGCACTACAATGAGCAGTTCTTC; len: 13; d_gene: -; v_gene: TRBV9; abundance: few; j_gene: TRBJ2-1
CDR3aa: CASSQVSGTAYNEQFF; CDR3nt: TGCGCCAGCAGCCAAGTCTCGGGGACCGCTTACAATGAGCAGTTCTTC; len: 16; d_gene: -; v_gene: TRBV4-1; abundance: -; j_gene: TRBJ2-1
CDR3aa: CSGQQNEAFF; CDR3nt: TGCAGCGGCCAGCAGAATGAAGCTTTCTTT; len: 10; d_gene: -; v_gene: TRBV29-1; abundance: -; j_gene: TRBJ1-1
CDR3aa: CASSPEINSPLHF; CDR3nt: TGTGCCAGCAGCCCTGAAATAAATTCACCCCTCCACTTT; len: 13; d_gene: -; v_gene: TRBV9; abundance: -; j_gene: TRBJ1-6
CDR3aa: CATSSLTGPNEKLFF; CDR3nt: TGTGCCACCAGCAGTCTTACCGGGCCTAATGAAAAACTGTTTTTT; len: 15; d_gene: -; v_gene: TRBV15; abundance: -; j_gene: TRBJ1-4
CDR3aa: CASTPWGVEEQFF; CDR3nt: TGTGCCAGCACCCCGTGGGGTGTGGAGGAGCAGTTCTTC; len: 13; d_gene: -; v_gene: TRBV5-6; abundance: once; j_gene: TRBJ2-1
CDR3aa: CATGGGIGGTF; CDR3nt: TGTGCCACCGGGGGAGGCATCGGGGGGACCTTC; len: 11; d_gene: -; v_gene: TRBV11-2; abundance: -; j_gene: TRBJ1-2
CDR3aa: CASSRPGLVHADTQYF; CDR3nt: TGTGCCAGCAGTCGTCCGGGACTAGTCCACGCAGATACGCAGTATTTT; len: 16; d_gene: TRBD2; v_gene: TRBV27; abundance: -; j_gene: TRBJ2-3
CDR3aa: CASSERAFRSSGNQPQHF; CDR3nt: TGTGCCAGCAGTGAGAGGGCCTTTAGATCCTCTGGCAATCAGCCCCAGCATTTT; len: 18; d_gene: -; v_gene: TRBV6-1; abundance: -; j_gene: TRBJ1-5
CDR3aa: CASSLAGTNTGELFF; CDR3nt: TGTGCCAGCAGCTTGGCCGGAACGAACACCGGGGAGCTGTTTTTT; len: 15; d_gene: -; v_gene: TRBV5-6; abundance: -; j_gene: TRBJ2-2
CDR3aa: CASSPRVRGTEAFF; CDR3nt: TGTGCCAGTAGCCCCAGGGTGCGTGGGACTGAAGCTTTCTTT; len: 14; d_gene: -; v_gene: TRBV19; abundance: -; j_gene: TRBJ1-1
CDR3aa: CASSSLTVGVGGYTF; CDR3nt: TGTGCCAGCAGCAGCCTGACAGTCGGAGTCGGTGGCTACACCTTC; len: 15; d_gene: -; v_gene: TRBV5-6; abundance: -; j_gene: TRBJ1-2
CDR3aa: CASSQYMAEQFF; CDR3nt: TGTGCCAGCAGCCAGTACATGGCTGAGCAGTTCTTC; len: 12; d_gene: -; v_gene: TRBV5-6; abundance: -; j_gene: TRBJ2-1
CDR3aa: CASSQVVGGEAEAFF; CDR3nt: TGCGCCAGCAGCCAAGTTGTGGGGGGAGAGGCTGAAGCTTTCTTT; len: 15; d_gene: -; v_gene: TRBV4-1; abundance: -; j_gene: TRBJ1-1
CDR3aa: CATSSSRTNSPLHF; CDR3nt: TGTGCCACCAGCAGCAGCCGAACAAATTCACCCCTCCACTTT; len: 14; d_gene: -; v_gene: TRBV15; abundance: -; j_gene: TRBJ1-6
CDR3aa: CASSLYPPASGGYPPETQYF; CDR3nt: TGTGCCAGCAGTTTATACCCACCGGCTAGCGGGGGGTACCCCCCGGAGACCCAGTACTTC; len: 20; d_gene: TRBD2; v_gene: TRBV27; abundance: -; j_gene: TRBJ2-5
CDR3aa: CASRGVNSYEQYF; CDR3nt: TGTGCCAGCAGAGGGGTTAACTCCTACGAGCAGTACTTC; len: 13; d_gene: -; v_gene: TRBV6-6; abundance: -; j_gene: TRBJ2-7
CDR3aa: CASSFSISGGEGTDTQYF; CDR3nt: TGTGCCAGCAGTTTTAGCATTTCCGGGGGGGAGGGGACAGATACGCAGTATTTT; len: 18; d_gene: TRBD2; v_gene: TRBV28; abundance: -; j_gene: TRBJ2-3
CDR3aa: CASSKTSGGPGETQYF; CDR3nt: TGTGCCAGCAGCAAAACTAGCGGGGGGCCGGGCGAGACCCAGTACTTC; len: 16; d_gene: TRBD2; v_gene: TRBV7-9; abundance: once; j_gene: TRBJ2-5
CDR3aa: CASSPDRAGNTIYF; CDR3nt: TGCGCCAGCAGCCCGGACAGGGCTGGAAACACCATATATTTT; len: 14; d_gene: TRBD1; v_gene: TRBV10-2; abundance: -; j_gene: TRBJ1-3